The 26 T cell receptor beta chains below come from one sample, sequenced in a study of Ad26.COV2.S vaccination and SARS-CoV-2 variants (dated by TCRdb to the early 2020s). Read against the paper, the sample's time point label means: individuals recovered from natural SARS-CoV-2 infection. The library came from the immunoSEQ multiplex PCR assay. As stored in TCRdb, this immuneACCESS dataset retains in-frame rearrangements with V and J assigned. A fraction of the clones does not appear; measured against another copy, unresolved V genes explain less than half of the discrepancy, and the remainder lacks a known reason. The sample table shows about 350,000 clones, and about 91% are seen once. Around 4% of the sample belongs to the ten largest clones. The specimen comprised peripheral blood, sampled after recovery from COVID-19. The receptors were sampled from a human donor who had recovered from COVID-19.

The chain uses TRBV6-1 and TRBJ2-7, with a tentative D call TRBD1 (7 bases). Trimming removed 3 bases at V and 1 base at J, with 16 bases between. The CDR3 loop spans 16 amino acids. Germline CDR1 and CDR2: MNHNS and SASEGT. CDR3 loop: CASSDAVEGASYEQYF. The CDR3 nucleotides read TGTGCCAGCAGTGACGCTGTGGAGGGGGCTTCCTACGAGCAGTACTTC.

The chain uses TRBV12-3 or TRBV12-4 and TRBJ1-2; TRBD1 aligns across 7 bases. CDR3 length equals 13 residues. The V and J ends lost 5 bases and 8 bases, in that order; junction bases with no gene match: 8. The CDR3 spells CASSPGTASGYTF. CDR3 DNA: TGTGCCAGCAGTCCCGGGACAGCATCCGGCTACACCTTC.

The gene calls are TRBV5-6 and TRBJ1-6; D perhaps matches TRBD1 (6 bases). Germline V gene sequence: CDR1 SGHDT, CDR2 YYEEEE. The CDR3 runs 14 residues. Trimming cost V 5 bases and J 6 bases, with 12 bases left between them. The CDR3 is CASRSGVRNSPLHF. CDR3 nucleotides: TGTGCCAGCAGATCAGGGGTACGTAATTCACCCCTCCACTTT.

V is TRBV6-5 and J is TRBJ2-7; possibly TRBD2 for D (5 bases). There are 15 residues in the CDR3. The V gene's germline CDR1 is MNHEY and CDR2 SVGAGI. V lost 0 bases and J 2 bases, leaving 11 bases between the germline ends. The CDR3 DNA reads TGTGCCAGCAGTTACTCGGCAGGAGGAGCCTACGAGCAGTACTTC. This gives the protein CASSYSAGGAYEQYF.

This chain joins TRBV7-2 and TRBJ2-7, with 8 bases fitting TRBD2. Germline V gene lookup returns CDR1 SGHTA and CDR2 FQGNSA. Trimming took 5 bases from V and 2 from J; bases not matched to a gene: 5. The CDR3 runs to 14 residues. CDR3 sequence (DNA): TGTGCCAGCAGCGATACTAGCGGTACCTACGAGCAGTACTTC. The encoded protein is CASSDTSGTYEQYF. Complete variable domain (other parts from reference TRBV7-2 and TRBJ2-7): GAGVSQSPSNKVTEKGKDVELRCDPISGHTALYWYRQSLGQGLEFLIYFQGNSAPDKSGLPSDRFSAERTGGSVSTLTIQRTQQEDSAVYLCASSDTSGTYEQYFGPGTRLTVT.

A remark on this clone: The same CDR3 arises from other DNA sequences in this sample as well. The chain has TRBV29-1 and TRBJ1-2, with D possibly being TRBD1 (6 bases). V lost 6 bases to trimming and J lost 5 bases, with 10 bases between them. The germline V gene has CDR1 SQVTM and CDR2 ANQGSEA. CDR3 length: 11 residues. CDR3 nucleotides: TGCAGCGTAAAGGGGACATATGGCTACACCTTC. The encoded protein is CSVKGTYGYTF.

The genes are TRBV15 and TRBJ1-5; D uncertain. Trimming took 0 bases from V and 7 from J, leaving 16 bases between them. Per the germline V gene, CDR1 is LNHNV and CDR2 is YYDKDF (reference sequence). This CDR3 has 16 residues. As DNA, the CDR3 is TGTGCCACCAGCAGAGAGGAGGACCTTGCTGGGCAGCCCCAGCATTTT. Translation gives CATSREEDLAGQPQHF.

The chain is built from TRBV5-8 and TRBJ1-6; D ambiguous. CDR3 length equals 18 residues. The V gene's germline CDR1 is SGHTS and CDR2 YDEGEE. The germline V and J ends were trimmed by 2 bases and 0 bases, with 15 bases remaining between them. CDR3 bases: TGTGCCAGCAGCTTAACAGCAATCCCGACCTCCTATAATTCACCCCTCCACTTT. This translates into CASSLTAIPTSYNSPLHF.

The chain combines TRBV28 with TRBJ2-1; 7 nucleotides match TRBD1. The germline CDR1 and CDR2 sequences are MDHEN and SYDVKM. The CDR3 runs 14 residues. The V gene end was trimmed by 5 bases and the J gene end by 4 bases; junction bases not matched to a gene: 5. In DNA, the CDR3 is TGTGCCAGCAGTCCCTTACAGGGGTACAATGAGCAGTTCTTC. It encodes CASSPLQGYNEQFF.

On this clone: This same CDR3 is encoded by further DNA sequences in the sample. The V and J genes are TRBV9 and TRBJ2-3, with D possibly matching TRBD2 (5 bases). Germline CDR1 SGDLS, CDR2 YYNGEE. Trimming stripped 0 bases from V and 0 bases from J, with 11 bases between. The CDR3 consists of 16 residues. The CDR3 nucleotides are TGTGCCAGCAGCGTAGCTGGCCGGACTAGCACAGATACGCAGTATTTT. Amino acid sequence: CASSVAGRTSTDTQYF.

This clone was seen only once. The chain is built from TRBV18 and TRBJ2-5, with D possibly called TRBD1 or TRBD2 (5 bases each). The V and J ends lost 3 bases and 4 bases respectively, with 12 bases between them. Germline CDR1 reads KGHSH; CDR2 reads LQKENI. This CDR3 comprises 14 residues. The chain's CDR3 is CASSPREIGETQYF. As DNA, the CDR3 is TGTGCCAGCTCACCCAGGGAGATAGGAGAGACCCAGTACTTC.

A single count supports this clone. This chain uses TRBV7-9 with TRBJ1-2; D perhaps matches TRBD1 (5 bases). The CDR3 has 14 residues. V dropped 0 bases and J dropped 5 bases, with 10 bases sitting between them. Germline V lookup: CDR1 SEHNR, CDR2 FQNEAQ (reference sequence). Here the CDR3 reads CASSLAGVRYGYTF. The CDR3 DNA reads TGTGCCAGCAGCTTAGCAGGGGTTAGGTATGGCTACACCTTC.

The genes are TRBV6-5 and TRBJ1-2; D remains unclear. The germline V gene has CDR1 MNHEY and CDR2 SVGAGI. The CDR3 has 14 residues. V shed 1 base and J shed 8 bases, with 14 bases lying between them. The CDR3 coding sequence is TGTGCCAGCAGTTACTTTAAGGAATCGGCCGGCTACACCTTC. Its translation: CASSYFKESAGYTF.

The chain uses TRBV6-2 or TRBV6-3 and TRBJ1-3; no reliable D call. This CDR3 region has 16 residues. Looked up from germline, CDR1 is MNHEY and CDR2 is SVGEGT. The V gene lost 6 bases and the J gene lost 0 bases, with 15 bases spanning the gap. The CDR3 region has the DNA TGTGCCAGCAGCGGAATATTAGGGAGCTCTGGAAACACCATATATTTT. It yields the protein CASSGILGSSGNTIYF.

The V and J genes are TRBV7-8 and TRBJ1-2; 7 bases fit TRBD1. With 0 bases clipped from V and 5 bases from J, the junction kept 9 bases outside the gene matches. Germline V gene data show CDR1 as SGHVS and CDR2 as FQNEAQ. The CDR3 extends over 16 amino acids. CDR3: CASSLADRRRGYGYTF. In DNA form, the CDR3 reads TGTGCCAGCAGCTTAGCGGACAGGAGAAGGGGTTATGGCTACACCTTC.

The rearrangement joins TRBV7-8 to TRBJ2-1; 9 bases are shared with TRBD2. V lost 0 bases to trimming and J lost 0 bases; unmatched junction nucleotides: 3. This CDR3 region has 17 residues. Germline-derived CDR1 and CDR2 are SGHVS and FQNEAQ. The CDR3 protein is CASSLALAGSSYNEQFF. The CDR3 DNA reads TGTGCCAGCAGCTTAGCTCTAGCGGGGAGCTCCTACAATGAGCAGTTCTTC.

The chain uses TRBV27 and TRBJ1-6; D call uncertain. V lost 3 bases and J 0 bases, leaving 9 bases between the germline ends. The CDR3 loop spans 16 amino acids. The germline gives CDR1 MNHEY, CDR2 SMNVEV (reference sequence). The CDR3 loop reads CASSFSSDSYNSPLHF. The DNA of the CDR3 is TGTGCCAGCAGTTTTTCGTCCGACTCCTATAATTCACCCCTCCACTTT.

The gene calls are TRBV5-1 and TRBJ2-7; TRBD2 might be the D (5 bases). With 2 bases removed from V and 5 bases from J, the gap between germline ends came to 14 bases. The CDR3 runs 14 residues. Germline V CDR1 and CDR2: SGHRS, YFSETQ. The CDR3 loop reads CASSFLGPGDEQYF. The DNA for the CDR3 is TGCGCCAGCAGCTTTCTCGGCCCCGGGGACGAGCAGTACTTC.

V usage is TRBV11-2 and J usage is TRBJ1-4, with 7 bases identical to TRBD1. From germline, CDR1 is SGHAT and CDR2 FQNNGV. V trimming: 3 bases; J trimming: 0 bases; junction bases outside the gene matches: 7. This CDR3 is 17 amino acids long. CDR3 region: CASSFRDSGTTNEKLFF. In DNA, the CDR3 is TGTGCCAGCAGCTTCCGGGACAGCGGGACAACTAATGAAAAACTGTTTTTT.

The V gene is TRBV7-9, the J gene TRBJ2-7; D is undetermined. Trimming cost V 2 bases and J 7 bases, with 12 bases left between them. This CDR3 contains 13 residues. CDR1 and CDR2 (germline): SEHNR, FQNEAQ (reference sequence). The CDR3 nucleotides read TGTGCCAGCAGCTTAAACACTCTTCGGGAGCAGTACTTC. This translates into CASSLNTLREQYF.

The V gene is TRBV19, the J gene TRBJ2-3; the match to TRBD1 covers 11 bases. Germline values: CDR1 LNHDA, CDR2 SQIVND (reference sequence). V shed 5 bases, J shed 6 bases, and the junction held 7 bases outside the gene matches. This CDR3 is built from 15 residues. CDR3 protein: CASSPGQGASDTQYF. The CDR3 DNA sequence: TGTGCCAGTAGTCCTGGACAGGGGGCGTCCGATACGCAGTATTTT.

The chain employs TRBV19 and TRBJ1-5, with 7 bases lining up with TRBD1. CDR3 length: 16 amino acids. V was clipped by 5 bases and J by 4 bases; unmatched bases: 11. Germline V lookup: CDR1 LNHDA, CDR2 SQIVND (reference sequence). The chain's CDR3 is CASSPLPKGANQPQHF. CDR3 DNA sequence: TGTGCCAGTAGTCCCCTCCCGAAGGGGGCAAATCAGCCCCAGCATTTT. Variable domain in full (rest from reference TRBV19 and TRBJ1-5): DGGITQSPKYLFRKEGQNVTLSCEQNLNHDAMYWYRQDPGQGLRLIYYSQIVNDFQKGDIAEGYSVSREKKESFPLTVTSAQKNPTAFYLCASSPLPKGANQPQHFGDGTRLSIL.

The rearrangement joins TRBV5-6 to TRBJ2-5, with 8 bases fitting TRBD2. The germline V gene has CDR1 SGHDT and CDR2 YYEEEE. The CDR3 length is 16 residues. After removal of 4 bases from V and 1 base from J, the junction contained 9 bases not matched to a gene. The CDR3 DNA reads TGTGCCAGCAGCCCGTTAGGCGGGGGGATCCAAGAGACCCAGTACTTC. Its translation is CASSPLGGGIQETQYF.

The chain employs TRBV7-2 and TRBJ2-7, with D perhaps TRBD1 (5 bases). Germline V gives CDR1 SGHTA, CDR2 FQGNSA. The CDR3 has 15 amino acids. V lost 1 base and J lost 8, with 18 bases in between. The CDR3 sequence is CASSLGQPPYRKQYF. CDR3 nucleotides: TGTGCCAGCAGCTTAGGTCAGCCGCCTTACAGGAAGCAGTACTTC.

The V and J genes are TRBV5-1 and TRBJ1-5, with a tentative D call TRBD1 (5 bases). This CDR3 is built from 17 residues. Germline-derived CDR1 and CDR2 are SGHRS and YFSETQ. V lost 2 bases and J 4 bases, leaving 19 bases between the germline ends. The CDR3 DNA follows: TGCGCCAGCAGCTTCAGGGAGAAGAGAAAAGAAAATCAGCCCCAGCATTTT. This encodes CASSFREKRKENQPQHF. Together with reference TRBV5-1 and TRBJ1-5, the CDR3 gives the full variable domain: KAGVTQTPRYLIKTRGQQVTLSCSPISGHRSVSWYQQTPGQGLQFLFEYFSETQRNKGNFPGRFSGRQFSNSRSEMNVSTLELGDSALYLCASSFREKRKENQPQHFGDGTRLSIL.

The CDR3 DNA follows: TGTGCCAGCAGCTCACAGGGGGCCCCGTATGGCTACACCTTC. Its protein is CASSSQGAPYGYTF. V usage is TRBV3-1 (or the pseudogene TRBV3-2) and J usage is TRBJ1-2, with 9 bases that match TRBD1. Losses at the gene ends were 5 bases for V and 5 bases for J; bases not matched to a gene: 6. The CDR3 has 14 residues. Per germline, CDR1 LGHDT and CDR2 YNNKEL (reference sequence).